The 25 T cell receptor beta chains reported below all come from one sample, sequenced in a study of Graves' ophthalmopathy and Graves' hyperthyroidism. Amplifying from RNA transcripts, the study obtained TCR beta CDR3 regions. HTBI primers were employed in first-round RT-PCR, then a second-round multiplex PCR followed. In TCRdb, the multiplex PCR reads were re-called with MiXCR into one record per CDR3 protein. The profile shows 200,000 to 250,000 distinct CDR3 sequences, about 22% of them singletons. The sample comprised peripheral blood. The receptors were sampled from a woman aged 50 to 65 with Graves' ophthalmopathy.

This clonotype showed up many times. The rearrangement joins TRBV25-1 to TRBJ2-7; 9 nucleotides line up with TRBD1. The V gene's germline CDR1 is MGHDK and CDR2 SYGVNS. This CDR3 comprises 15 residues. With V trimmed by 8 bases and J by 1 base, 9 bases remained unmatched. The CDR3 sequence: CASPRDRVQSYEQYF. As DNA, the CDR3 is TGTGCCAGCCCTAGGGACAGGGTTCAGTCCTACGAGCAGTACTTC.

This clonotype was picked up many times. A junction end diverges from the germline sequence, so it may reflect a read error. J is TRBJ2-7 and V is TRBV12-3 or TRBV12-4, with 9 positions matching TRBD1. The CDR3 has 16 amino acids. DNA of the CDR3: TGTGCCAGCAGTCTCCGGGACAGGGTGGGTTCCTACGGGCAGTACTTC. Its protein product is CASSLRDRVGSYGQYF.

The J gene is TRBJ2-4, the V gene TRBV12-3 or TRBV12-4; a weak D match, TRBD2 (7 bases). Trimming stripped 3 bases from V and 8 bases from J, with 11 bases between. The CDR3 contains 13 residues. The CDR3 DNA sequence: TGTGCCAGCAGTTTTTCCGGGGGGCACATTCAGTACTTC. This encodes CASSFSGGHIQYF.

This clonotype was picked up many times. CDR3: CSVRVGHEAFF. The CDR3 nucleotides are TGCAGCGTTCGGGTCGGCCATGAAGCTTTCTTT. This chain connects TRBV29-1 to TRBJ1-1; the D is unclear. The V end lost 5 bases, the J end lost 7 bases, and 11 bases lay between the germline ends. The germline V gene encodes CDR1 SQVTM and CDR2 ANQGSEA. The CDR3 sequence is 11 residues long.

This rearrangement joins TRBV7-8 to TRBJ1-2, with D hard to call. Germline values: CDR1 SGHVS, CDR2 FQNEAQ. This CDR3 spans 12 amino acids. The germline V and J ends were trimmed by 5 bases and 2 bases, with 6 bases remaining between them. DNA for the CDR3: TGTGCCAGCAGCCATCCAAACTATGGCTACACCTTC. Its translation: CASSHPNYGYTF. Drawing the rest from reference TRBV7-8 and TRBJ1-2, the complete variable domain is GAGVSQSPRYKVAKRGQDVALRCDPISGHVSLFWYQQALGQGPEFLTYFQNEAQLDKSGLPSDRFFAERPEGSVSTLKIQRTQQEDSAVYLCASSHPNYGYTFGSGTRLTVV.

There are many counts of this clonotype. This chain connects TRBV6-9 to TRBJ1-1; weak D call: TRBD1 (5 bases). This CDR3 comprises 11 residues. Trimming took 8 bases from V and 5 from J, leaving 9 bases between them. Germline loops: CDR1 MNHGY, CDR2 SVAAGI. DNA for the CDR3: TGTGCCAGCGAGGGGCTGACTGAAGCTTTCTTT. It specifies CASEGLTEAFF.

The table lists this clonotype with a few counts. The rearrangement joins TRBV19 to TRBJ2-6; maybe TRBD1 (6 bases). The CDR3 contains 18 residues. V was pared by 4 bases and J by 0 bases, with 16 bases between. Germline loops: CDR1 LNHDA, CDR2 SQIVND (reference sequence). The CDR3 loop reads CASSTQGVGYSGANVLTF. The CDR3, as DNA: TGTGCCAGTAGTACACAGGGTGTAGGATACTCTGGGGCCAACGTCCTGACTTTC. Drawing the rest from reference TRBV19 and TRBJ2-6, the complete variable domain is DGGITQSPKYLFRKEGQNVTLSCEQNLNHDAMYWYRQDPGQGLRLIYYSQIVNDFQKGDIAEGYSVSREKKESFPLTVTSAQKNPTAFYLCASSTQGVGYSGANVLTFGAGSRLTVL.

This clonotype showed up many times. The gene calls are TRBV12-3 or TRBV12-4 and TRBJ2-7; 10 nucleotides align to TRBD1. The length of the CDR3 is 16 residues. The trim removed 4 bases at V and 3 bases at J, leaving 9 bases unmatched. In nucleotides, the CDR3 is TGTGCCAGCAGTTCCTTAAGGACAGGGGGAGTCTACGAGCAGTACTTC. This codes for CASSSLRTGGVYEQYF.

This clonotype was detected ten times or more. This chain links TRBV6-1 with TRBJ1-5; D might be TRBD1 (5 bases). This CDR3 is built from 14 residues. Germline V gene sequence: CDR1 MNHNS, CDR2 SASEGT. Trimming pared 6 bases from V and 4 bases from J, leaving 13 bases between. The CDR3 sequence is CASRQPGRNQPQHF. DNA for the CDR3: TGTGCCAGCAGACAACCGGGACGGAATCAGCCCCAGCATTTT.

The chain combines TRBV13 with TRBJ2-7; D unclear. Trimming took 0 bases from V and 5 from J, leaving 11 bases between them. The germline V gene encodes CDR1 PRHDT and CDR2 FYEKMQ (reference sequence). The CDR3 sequence is 14 residues long. The DNA for the CDR3 is TGTGCCAGCAGCTTAGGGCCCAGCCGGGACGAGCAGTACTTC. Translated: CASSLGPSRDEQYF.

This clonotype was found many times. The chain is built from TRBV28 and TRBJ2-7, with D possibly matching TRBD2 (6 bases). The germline V gene encodes CDR1 MDHEN and CDR2 SYDVKM. The CDR3 length is 13 residues. Deletions cut 5 bases from V and 4 bases from J, with 12 bases between. Written as DNA, the CDR3 is TGTGCCAGCAGTCCCCCGGGGGTTTACGAGCAGTACTTC. Residues: CASSPPGVYEQYF.

This clonotype occurred many times. This chain connects TRBV28 to TRBJ1-1; D is possibly TRBD1 (5 bases). CDR1 and CDR2 (germline): MDHEN, SYDVKM. The V end was cut by 4 bases, the J end by 1 base, with 10 bases between. The length of the CDR3 is 14 residues. CDR3 nucleotides: TGTGCCAGCAGTTCGGGACGGAGGAACACTGAAGCTTTCTTT. Amino acid sequence: CASSSGRRNTEAFF.

The sample holds many counts of this clonotype. The V gene is TRBV28, the J gene TRBJ1-6; D unclear. CDR3 length: 14 amino acids. Germline V gene sequence: CDR1 MDHEN, CDR2 SYDVKM. Trimming took off 8 bases at V and 1 base at J, with 9 bases between the two ends. The CDR3 loop is CASQVGSYNSPLHF. CDR3 in DNA: TGTGCCAGCCAGGTGGGGTCCTATAATTCACCCCTCCACTTT.

The chain joins TRBV7-2 to TRBJ2-5, with a weak D call TRBD2 (5 bases). The ends were cut back, 5 bases at V and 5 bases at J, with 18 bases in the middle. From germline, CDR1 is SGHTA and CDR2 FQGNSA. This CDR3 contains 15 residues. This CDR3 reads CASSQNTGSGETQYF. For the CDR3, the DNA is TGTGCCAGCAGCCAAAACACGGGGTCTGGGGAGACCCAGTACTTC.

In its sample, this clonotype was seen many times. The chain couples TRBV6-1 to TRBJ1-1; 7 bases agree with TRBD1. The CDR3 is 14 residues long. Germline V gene data show CDR1 as MNHNS and CDR2 as SASEGT. The J segment lost 4 bases and the V segment lost 1 base, leaving 3 bases of the junction unmatched. The CDR3 is CASSEGAGGTEAFF. The CDR3 DNA is TGTGCCAGCAGTGAAGGGGCAGGGGGCACTGAAGCTTTCTTT.

The chain carries TRBV6-1 and TRBJ2-7; D possibly corresponds to TRBD1 (6 bases). V was shortened by 6 bases and J by 2 bases, with 11 bases between the two germline ends. The germline gives CDR1 MNHNS, CDR2 SASEGT. This CDR3 contains 13 residues. The DNA for the CDR3 is TGTGCCAGCAGCGTCAGGGGTACCTACGAGCAGTACTTC. It yields the protein CASSVRGTYEQYF.

This clonotype was observed many times. CDR3 protein: CASSQGGGYGYTF. CDR3 nucleotides: TGCGCCAGCAGCCAAGGGGGGGGGTATGGCTACACCTTC. The J gene is TRBJ1-2, the V gene TRBV4-1, with D possibly matching TRBD1 (5 bases). Deletions cut 1 base from V and 5 bases from J, with 8 bases between. This CDR3 region has 13 residues. CDR1 is MGHRA, CDR2 YSYEKL, per germline.

The chain uses TRBV19 and TRBJ2-7; the D is unclear. Germline V gives CDR1 LNHDA, CDR2 SQIVND (reference sequence). Trimming pared 5 bases from V and 5 bases from J, leaving 10 bases between. The CDR3 is 12 amino acids. In DNA, the CDR3 is TGTGCCAGTAGTCGGCCGGGTAACGAGCAGTACTTC. Translated: CASSRPGNEQYF.

At least ten counts were recorded for this clonotype. This sequence joins TRBV19 and TRBJ1-1; 8 positions agree with TRBD1. Losses at the gene ends were 3 bases for V and 8 bases for J; bases not matched to a gene: 5. The CDR3 sequence is 13 residues long. CDR1 and CDR2 (germline): LNHDA, SQIVND (reference sequence). Here the CDR3 DNA reads TGTGCCAGTAGTATGACGACAGGGGTGGAAGCTTTCTTT. It encodes CASSMTTGVEAFF.

This clonotype was counted many times. The chain recombines TRBV2 with TRBJ1-2, with D possibly being TRBD1 (5 bases). The V end lost 4 bases, the J end lost 8 bases, and 20 bases lay between the germline ends. CDR1 and CDR2 (germline): SNHLY, FYNNEI. This CDR3 region has 15 residues. In DNA, the CDR3 is TGTGCCAGCAGTGCCCGGCTCGGGGCACGAGGGGGCTACACCTTC. Its protein product is CASSARLGARGGYTF.

This clonotype showed up many times. The rearrangement links TRBV28 to TRBJ1-1; possibly TRBD1 for D (5 bases). Trimming took 8 bases from V and 4 from J, leaving 17 bases between them. The CDR3 consists of 14 residues. Germline V gene data show CDR1 as MDHEN and CDR2 as SYDVKM. Here the CDR3 reads CASSTNGGGTEAFF. The CDR3 bases are TGTGCCAGCTCTACGAACGGGGGGGGCACTGAAGCTTTCTTT.

In its sample, this clonotype was seen many times. This chain links TRBV5-1 with TRBJ2-2; 7 nucleotides line up with TRBD2. Germline CDR1 SGHRS, CDR2 YFSETQ. This CDR3 is 16 amino acids long. V lost 2 bases and J lost 1; bases outside the gene matches: 5. CDR3 protein: CASSFREGQNTGELFF. CDR3 nucleotides: TGCGCCAGCAGCTTCAGGGAGGGGCAGAACACCGGGGAGCTGTTTTTT.

This clonotype was observed at least ten times. The V gene is TRBV6-2 or TRBV6-3, the J gene TRBJ1-5, with D possibly TRBD1 on 5 matching bases. The germline CDR1 and CDR2 sequences are MNHEY and SVGEGT. Trimming took 5 bases from V and 6 from J, leaving 14 bases between them. This CDR3 has 14 residues. The CDR3: CASSEGSRIQPQHF. The DNA of the CDR3 is TGTGCCAGCAGTGAGGGGAGTCGGATTCAGCCCCAGCATTTT.

This clonotype was seen ten or more times. This chain links TRBV5-1 with TRBJ2-7, with 7 bases that match TRBD1. The CDR3 extends over 15 amino acids. After removal of 9 bases from V and 2 bases from J, the junction contained 14 bases not matched to a gene. Germline CDR1 and CDR2: SGHRS and YFSETQ. The CDR3 bases are TGCGCCACCAGGCCTGGGACAGCAGTAACCTACGAGCAGTACTTC. Residues: CATRPGTAVTYEQYF.

This clonotype was counted ten times or more. The J gene is TRBJ1-2, the V gene TRBV28; D is uncertain. Germline V gene data show CDR1 as MDHEN and CDR2 as SYDVKM. Trimming shortened V by 5 bases and J by 8 bases, and 18 bases separated the two germline ends. The CDR3 spans 14 residues. The CDR3 DNA sequence: TGTGCCAGCAGTGGTGTTTTTGGAGGCACCGGCTACACCTTC. This sequence encodes CASSGVFGGTGYTF.